This T cell receptor beta chain appears in the sequencing data of a study of Graves' ophthalmopathy and Graves' hyperthyroidism. Overall study findings and caveats: Detection in blood was also observed for most expanded thyroid clonotypes above 0.001 frequency. The model flagged ophthalmopathy progression at 65% to 71% sensitivity and 72% to 75% specificity.

V dropped 5 bases and J dropped 4; count of bases not matched to a gene: 5. The CDR3 spans 14 residues. Transcripts of RNA were the source for amplifying TCR beta CDR3 regions. HTBI-primed first-round RT-PCR preceded second-round multiplex PCR. MiXCR, applied by TCRdb to the multiplex PCR reads, yields one record per CDR3 protein. The data contain roughly 610,000 distinct CDR3 sequences, approximately 22% of them singletons. Comment on this clonotype: What it recognizes is unknown.

This chain connects TRBV12-3 or TRBV12-4 to TRBJ2-4, with TRBD1 matching 7 bases. The specimen sequenced was peripheral blood. The sequence came from a woman younger than 30 with stable Graves' hyperthyroidism. Some clones in this sample may be carry-over from other donors' samples. As DNA, the CDR3 is TGTGCCAGCAGTGCCTTGGGACAGAAAAACATTCAGTACTTC. It codes for CASSALGQKNIQYF.